The TCR beta chain under discussion was sequenced for a study of regulatory T cells in long-lasting Graves disease. Germline CDR1 and CDR2: SNHLY and FYNNEI. Trimming removed 6 bases at V and 5 bases at J, with 19 bases between. The CDR3 is 15 residues long. Through Arm-PCR of CDR3 regions and iRepertoire HTBI primers, TCR beta libraries were built. Each CDR3 protein gets one entry after TCRdb re-called the multiplex PCR reads with MiXCR. The sample lists some 560,000 distinct CDR3 sequences; around 16% were seen once. Points on this clonotype: This is likely an artifact of a read error, given a far larger clone one base away. Since no conserved phenylalanine or tryptophan closes the CDR3, a read error is the likely cause.

The time point was: newly diagnosed GD, antithyroid drugs for less than 3 months. PBMC-extracted RNA yielded the TCR library. A further study also used this sample, focusing on T cells in Graves' hyperthyroidism and ophthalmopathy. That paper notes: Subjects aged 18 to 65 presented with newly diagnosed hyperthyroidism of less than 2 months' duration. Most clonotypes expanded in thyroid above 0.001 were likewise present in blood. Ophthalmopathy was model-predicted a median roughly 6.5 months pre-onset.

This sequence was found in a middle-aged woman with Graves disease. The sequencing used peripheral blood mononuclear cells (PBMCs), collected at new diagnosis, from a patient treated with antithyroid drugs. V gene TRBV2 combines with J gene TRBJ2-5; D tentatively fits TRBD1 or TRBD2 (5 bases each). CDR3 bases: TGTGCCAGCAGCCAAGAACCGGGACCGTCGGAGACCCAGTACCTC. This encodes CASSQEPGPSETQYL.